This T cell receptor beta chain was sequenced during a study of vaccination and CD4 T cells after COVID-19. The germline V gene encodes CDR1 SGHRS and CDR2 YFSETQ. The length of the CDR3 is 12 residues. Trimming left V 7 bases short and J 3 bases short, with 11 bases between. An Oncomine TCR Beta short-read assay was used to sequence the DNA from cultured CD4+ T cells. TCRdb recomputed calls from the PCR reads with MiXCR, one row per CDR3 protein. The data show just under 8,500 distinct CDR3 sequences, about 68% seen once. With regard to this clonotype: Its antigen remains unknown.

Specified treatment: approximately nine-day PBMC culture with coronavirus spike peptide pools or control peptides (ViraFEST assay). The chain employs TRBV5-1 and TRBJ2-7; D unclear. This receptor was obtained from a human donor who had recovered from COVID-19. What was sequenced was CD4+ T cells from blood, cultured in vitro. The CDR3 loop is CASGDTDYEQYF. CDR3 nucleotide sequence: TGCGCCAGCGGGGATACGGACTACGAGCAGTACTTC.